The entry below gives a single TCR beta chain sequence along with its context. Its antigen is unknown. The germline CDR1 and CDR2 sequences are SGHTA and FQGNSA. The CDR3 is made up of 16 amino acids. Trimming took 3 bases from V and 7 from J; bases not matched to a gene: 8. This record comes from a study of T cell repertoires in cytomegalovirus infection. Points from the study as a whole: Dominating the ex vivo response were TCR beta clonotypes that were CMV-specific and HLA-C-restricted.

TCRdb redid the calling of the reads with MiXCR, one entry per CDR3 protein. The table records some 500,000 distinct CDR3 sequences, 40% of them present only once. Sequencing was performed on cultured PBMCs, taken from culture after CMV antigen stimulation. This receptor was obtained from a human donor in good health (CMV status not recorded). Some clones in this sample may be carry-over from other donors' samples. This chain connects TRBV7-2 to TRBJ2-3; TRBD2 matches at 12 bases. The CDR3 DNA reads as TGTGCCAGCAGCTTCGTGGGGACTAGCGGGTGGAATACGCAGTATTTT. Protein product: CASSFVGTSGWNTQYF.